The rows below give T cell receptor beta chains drawn from one sample of a study of kidney transplant recipient with SARS-CoV-2 infection. From the reads, TCRdb called clonotypes with MiXCR, one entry per CDR3 protein. This sample carries approximately 240,000 distinct CDR3 sequences, more than 25% of them seen once, and the ten largest clones take less than 8.5%. The source material was a blood sample, sampled at baseline and around day 110 from a kidney transplant recipient. The receptors originated from a male patient aged 30 to 40 who had COVID-19 and was a kidney transplant recipient. Some of the T cells might come from the graft donor. Each CDR3 is given with its conserved first and last residue. The order of the fields is D gene, clone size, V gene, J gene, CDR3 length, CDR3 DNA, CDR3 protein. A D gene is named only where the DNA matches it firmly. The listing skips clone size in some rows; elsewhere it reads once, few, many or a size class.

NA	NA	TRBV8-2	TRBJ1-2	16	TGTGGCAGTGGCTCTGGTGATAGCCGAAAGACCTATGGCTACACCTTC	CGSGSGDSRKTYGYTF
NA	many	TRBV10-2	TRBJ1-2	17	TGCGCCAGCAGTGAGATTAGCACTTCTAGAAAGACCTATGGCTACACCTTC	CASSEISTSRKTYGYTF
TRBD2	few	TRBV10-2	TRBJ2-3	16	TGCGCCAGCAGGAGGACTAGCGGAGCCGGCACAGATACGCAGTATTTT	CASRRTSGAGTDTQYF
NA	many	TRBV15	TRBJ1-2	14	TGTGCCACCAGCAGAGATCCAGGGAACTATGGCTACACCTTC	CATSRDPGNYGYTF
NA	many	TRBV6-5	TRBJ1-1	15	TGTGCCAGCAGTTACTCGCGCAGCTTGGACACTGAAGCTTTCTTT	CASSYSRSLDTEAFF
TRBD2	many	TRBV11-2	TRBJ2-1	15	TGTGCCAGCAGCAAATGGACTAGCGGGATAAACGAGCAGTTCTTC	CASSKWTSGINEQFF
TRBD2	NA	TRBV20-1	TRBJ2-3	17	TGCAGTGCTAGAGATAGGCTAGCGGGTACTAGCGCAGATACGCAGTATTTT	CSARDRLAGTSADTQYF
NA	many	TRBV19	TRBJ2-7	15	TGTGCCAGTAGTATTCGGGCCTCCTGGCCCTACGAGCAGTACTTC	CASSIRASWPYEQYF
NA	many	TRBV6-5	TRBJ2-2	18	TGTGCCAGCAGTGTCGAGGATACAGGACAGCCGAACACCGGGGAGCTGTTTTTT	CASSVEDTGQPNTGELFF
TRBD2	many	TRBV10-1	TRBJ2-1	16	TGCGCCAGCAGTGAGACGGGAGGAAAGAAGGGCAATGAGCAGTTCTTC	CASSETGGKKGNEQFF
TRBD1	many	TRBV5-1	TRBJ1-2	16	TGCGCCAGCAGCTTGGCCGGACAGGGGTCAAACTATGGCTACACCTTC	CASSLAGQGSNYGYTF